This passage covers 9 T cell receptor beta chains from one sample sequenced in a study of beta chain features in type 1 diabetes. The sequenced template was cDNA made from the entire isolated RNA. Only in-frame clones appear in the TCRdb table, and some are missing; sequencing was by immunoSEQ multiplex PCR. This sample carries 350,000 to 450,000 clones, approximately 15% of them seen once, and the ten largest clones take roughly 0.04%. Source material: naive CD4+ T cells from blood. These receptors all stem from a man aged 30 to 45 in good health.

This clone was seen a few times. The chain carries TRBV18 and TRBJ1-2; D not resolved. Trimming took 2 bases from V and 6 from J, leaving 10 bases between them. The CDR3 loop spans 13 amino acids. The germline CDR1 and CDR2 sequences are KGHSH and LQKENI. CDR3 sequence: CASSPKEANGYTF. Here the CDR3 DNA reads TGTGCCAGCTCACCAAAAGAAGCGAATGGCTACACCTTC.

This CDR3 reads CASSLLAGGPDTQYF. The CDR3 bases are TGTGCCAGCAGCCTCCTAGCGGGGGGGCCAGATACGCAGTATTTT. The rearrangement uses TRBV7-2 and TRBJ2-3; 12 positions agree with TRBD2. V was pared by 5 bases and J by 4 bases, with 4 bases of the junction left unmatched. Per the germline V gene, CDR1 is SGHTA and CDR2 is FQGNSA. The CDR3 spans 15 residues. Variable domain in full (rest from reference TRBV7-2 and TRBJ2-3): GAGVSQSPSNKVTEKGKDVELRCDPISGHTALYWYRQSLGQGLEFLIYFQGNSAPDKSGLPSDRFSAERTGGSVSTLTIQRTQQEDSAVYLCASSLLAGGPDTQYFGPGTRLTVL.

This clone was seen a handful of times. The gene calls are TRBV5-1 and TRBJ2-2; 7 nucleotides align to TRBD1. Trimming cost V 4 bases and J 6 bases; bases outside gene matches: 9. From germline, CDR1 is SGHRS and CDR2 YFSETQ. The CDR3 consists of 15 residues. For the CDR3, the DNA is TGCGCCAGCAGCAAGACAGGGAGTAGAGCCGGGGAGCTGTTTTTT. It encodes CASSKTGSRAGELFF.

The chain employs TRBV27 and TRBJ2-7; 12 bases are a match to TRBD2. The V segment lost 7 bases and the J segment 5 bases; nucleotides outside the gene matches: 9. This CDR3 contains 15 residues. Germline V CDR1 and CDR2: MNHEY, SMNVEV (reference sequence). The CDR3 loop reads CASTKLAGGGNEQYF. CDR3 DNA sequence: TGTGCCAGCACTAAACTAGCGGGGGGAGGCAACGAGCAGTACTTC.

This rearrangement joins TRBV6-5 to TRBJ1-1, with TRBD1 as a possible D gene (5 bases). Deletions cut 8 bases from V and 3 bases from J, with 10 bases between. From germline, CDR1 is MNHEY and CDR2 SVGAGI. The CDR3 is 12 residues long. CDR3 DNA sequence: TGTGCCAGCTCTGGGGGGGACACTGAAGCTTTCTTT. Residues: CASSGGDTEAFF.

V is TRBV6-1 and J is TRBJ2-5, with D possibly matching TRBD2 (6 bases). The CDR3 loop spans 12 amino acids. V gave up 6 bases and J gave up 5 bases, with 10 bases separating them. Germline assignment: CDR1 MNHNS and CDR2 SASEGT. DNA for the CDR3: TGTGCCAGCAGGGCTAGCGCGGAGACCCAGTACTTC. Its protein product is CASRASAETQYF.

The V and J genes are TRBV7-9 and TRBJ2-1; TRBD1 matches at 8 bases. Germline V CDR1 and CDR2: SEHNR, FQNEAQ (reference sequence). Trimming took 2 bases from V and 6 from J; bases not matched to a gene: 6. CDR3 length equals 15 residues. The CDR3 is CASSLPGQGINEQFF. CDR3 in DNA: TGTGCCAGCAGCTTACCCGGACAGGGCATCAATGAGCAGTTCTTC.

This rearrangement joins TRBV5-4 to TRBJ1-4, with D possibly matching TRBD1 (6 bases). V shed 4 bases and J shed 7 bases, with 11 bases lying between them. The germline gives CDR1 SGHNT, CDR2 YYREEE (reference sequence). The CDR3 is 13 amino acids. CDR3 sequence reads: CASSRRDIEKLFF. In nucleotides, the CDR3 is TGTGCCAGCAGCCGTCGGGACATTGAAAAACTGTTTTTT.

The V gene is TRBV15, the J gene TRBJ1-3; no clear D. The germline gives CDR1 LNHNV, CDR2 YYDKDF (reference sequence). This CDR3 contains 15 residues. Between the trimmed V and J ends, which lost 4 bases and 4 bases, there was a span of 14 bases. For the CDR3, the DNA is TGTGCCACCAGCAAAGGCGGGGTATCAGGAAACACCATATATTTT. Residues: CATSKGGVSGNTIYF.